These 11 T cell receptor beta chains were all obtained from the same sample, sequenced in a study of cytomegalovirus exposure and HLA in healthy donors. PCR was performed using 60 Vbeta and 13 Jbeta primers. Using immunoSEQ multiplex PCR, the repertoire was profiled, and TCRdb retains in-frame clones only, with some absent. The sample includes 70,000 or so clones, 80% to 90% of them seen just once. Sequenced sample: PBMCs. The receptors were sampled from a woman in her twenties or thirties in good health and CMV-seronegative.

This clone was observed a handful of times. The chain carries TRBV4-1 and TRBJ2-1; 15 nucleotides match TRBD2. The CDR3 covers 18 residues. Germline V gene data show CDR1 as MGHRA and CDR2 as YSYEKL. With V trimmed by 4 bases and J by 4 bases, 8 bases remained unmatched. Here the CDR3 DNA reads TGCGCCAGCAGCCTCGGACTAGCGGGAGGGCCTTTATACAATGAGCAGTTCTTC. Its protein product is CASSLGLAGGPLYNEQFF.

The CDR3 coding sequence is TGTGCCAGCAGTTTAGGGGTGGCGGGCCCCTACGAGCAGTACTTC. This translates into CASSLGVAGPYEQYF. The rearrangement links TRBV28 to TRBJ2-7, with D possibly matching TRBD2 (5 bases). Trimming took off 2 bases at V and 2 bases at J, with 13 bases between the two ends. Germline lookup yields CDR1 MDHEN and CDR2 SYDVKM. The CDR3 runs to 15 residues.

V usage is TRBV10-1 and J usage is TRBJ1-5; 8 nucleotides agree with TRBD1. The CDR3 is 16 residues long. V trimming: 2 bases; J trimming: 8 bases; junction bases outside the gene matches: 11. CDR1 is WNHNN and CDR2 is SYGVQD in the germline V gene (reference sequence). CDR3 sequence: CASSEPGTGSSEPQHF. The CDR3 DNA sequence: TGCGCCAGCAGTGAGCCTGGGACAGGCTCGAGCGAGCCCCAGCATTTT.

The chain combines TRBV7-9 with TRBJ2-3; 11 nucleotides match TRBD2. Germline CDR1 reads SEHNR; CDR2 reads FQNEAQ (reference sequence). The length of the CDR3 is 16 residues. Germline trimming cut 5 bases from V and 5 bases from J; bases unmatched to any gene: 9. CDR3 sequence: CASSPLIAGGRDTQYF. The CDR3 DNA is TGTGCCAGCAGCCCTCTTATAGCGGGAGGGAGAGATACGCAGTATTTT. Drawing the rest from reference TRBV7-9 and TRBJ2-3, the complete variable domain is DTGVSQNPRHKITKRGQNVTFRCDPISEHNRLYWYRQTLGQGPEFLTYFQNEAQLEKSRLLSDRFSAERPKGSFSTLEIQRTEQGDSAMYLCASSPLIAGGRDTQYFGPGTRLTVL.

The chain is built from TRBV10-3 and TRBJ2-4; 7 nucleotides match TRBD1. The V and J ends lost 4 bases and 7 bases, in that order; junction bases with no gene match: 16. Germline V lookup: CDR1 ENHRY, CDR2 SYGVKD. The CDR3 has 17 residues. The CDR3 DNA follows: TGTGCCATCAGTGGCTCCTTATCACCGGGACAGAGCAACATTCAGTACTTC. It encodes CAISGSLSPGQSNIQYF.

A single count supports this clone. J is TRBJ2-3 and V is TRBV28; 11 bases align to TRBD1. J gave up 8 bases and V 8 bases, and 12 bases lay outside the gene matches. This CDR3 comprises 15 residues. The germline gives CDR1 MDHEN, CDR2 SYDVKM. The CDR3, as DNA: TGTGCCAGCTCTCTCGGACAGGGGGCAGGGGGTACGCAGTATTTT. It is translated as CASSLGQGAGGTQYF.

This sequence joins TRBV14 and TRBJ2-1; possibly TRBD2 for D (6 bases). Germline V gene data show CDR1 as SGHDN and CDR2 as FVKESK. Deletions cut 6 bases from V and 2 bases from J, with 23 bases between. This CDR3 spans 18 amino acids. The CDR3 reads CASSHTGSGTSTYNEQFF. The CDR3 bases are TGTGCCAGCAGTCATACTGGTAGCGGAACGTCTACCTACAATGAGCAGTTCTTC.

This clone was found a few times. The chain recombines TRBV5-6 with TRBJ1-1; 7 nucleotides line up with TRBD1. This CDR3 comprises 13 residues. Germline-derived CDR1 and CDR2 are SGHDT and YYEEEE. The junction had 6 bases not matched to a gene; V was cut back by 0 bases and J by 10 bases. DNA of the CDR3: TGTGCCAGCAGCTTGGGCAGGGGGTCTTCAGCTTTCTTT. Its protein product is CASSLGRGSSAFF. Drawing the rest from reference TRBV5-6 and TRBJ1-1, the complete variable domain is DAGVTQSPTHLIKTRGQQVTLRCSPKSGHDTVSWYQQALGQGPQFIFQYYEEEERQRGNFPDRFSGHQFPNYSSELNVNALLLGDSALYLCASSLGRGSSAFFGQGTRLTVV.

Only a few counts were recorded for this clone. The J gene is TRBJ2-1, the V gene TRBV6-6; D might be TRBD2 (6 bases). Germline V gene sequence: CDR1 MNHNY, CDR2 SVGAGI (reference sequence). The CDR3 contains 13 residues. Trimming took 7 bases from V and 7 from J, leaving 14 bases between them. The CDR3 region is CASTTGSFNEQFF. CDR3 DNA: TGTGCCAGCACGACCGGGAGCTTTAATGAGCAGTTCTTC.

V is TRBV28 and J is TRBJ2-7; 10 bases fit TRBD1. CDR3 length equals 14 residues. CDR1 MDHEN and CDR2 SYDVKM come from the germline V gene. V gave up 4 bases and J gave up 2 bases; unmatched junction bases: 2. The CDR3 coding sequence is TGTGCCAGCAGTTCAGGGACAGGGGCCTACGAGCAGTACTTC. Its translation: CASSSGTGAYEQYF.

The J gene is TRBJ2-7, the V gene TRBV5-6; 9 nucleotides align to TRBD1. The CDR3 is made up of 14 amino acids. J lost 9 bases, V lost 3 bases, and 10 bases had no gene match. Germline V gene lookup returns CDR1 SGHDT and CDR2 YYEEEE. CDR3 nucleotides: TGTGCCAGCAGCTCGCTTGGGGGACAGGGAGCGCAGTACTTC. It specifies CASSSLGGQGAQYF.